The 27 T cell receptor beta chains listed next were all sequenced from one sample in a study of T cell repertoires in cytomegalovirus infection. TCRdb recomputed calls from the reads with MiXCR, one row per CDR3 protein. The data show roughly 240,000 distinct CDR3 sequences, around 6.6% seen once. Specimen: PBMCs. The origin of the receptors is a human donor in good health (CMV status not recorded). Some clones in this sample may be carry-over from other donors' samples.

This clonotype was picked up many times. The chain uses TRBV11-1 and TRBJ2-5, with 9 bases aligning to TRBD1. The J segment lost 4 bases and the V segment lost 5 bases, leaving 8 bases of the junction unmatched. This CDR3 is 15 amino acids long. CDR1 and CDR2 (germline): SGHAT, FQDESV (reference sequence). The CDR3 DNA is TGTGCCAGCAGCCCCCGGGACAGGGCGAGAGAGACCCAGTACTTC. It is translated as CASSPRDRARETQYF.

This clonotype was seen many times. This chain connects TRBV25-1 to TRBJ1-4; 8 bases agree with TRBD1. The V segment lost 8 bases and the J segment 8 bases; nucleotides outside the gene matches: 10. CDR1 MGHDK and CDR2 SYGVNS come from the germline V gene. The CDR3 is 14 amino acids. CDR3 loop: CASQPDRGIEKLFF. Written as DNA, the CDR3 is TGTGCCAGCCAACCCGACAGGGGAATAGAAAAACTGTTTTTT.

Note on this clonotype: A much larger clone lies one base from this, so it may be a read error. The chain links TRBV28 to TRBJ2-2; 9 bases are a match to TRBD2. The CDR3 is 18 residues long. V shed 5 bases and J 1 base; nucleotides not matched to a gene: 11. The germline V gene has CDR1 MDHEN and CDR2 SYDVKM. CDR3 residues: CASSPTGTSRLNTGELFF. In nucleotides, the CDR3 is TGTGCCAGCAGTCCAACCGGGACTAGCAGGTTGAACACCGGGGAGCTGTTTTTT.

V gene TRBV10-3 combines with J gene TRBJ1-5, with D perhaps matching TRBD1 (6 bases). V lost 3 bases, J lost 1 base, and 10 bases lay in between. The CDR3 length is 15 residues. Per germline, CDR1 ENHRY and CDR2 SYGVKD. For the CDR3, the DNA is TGTGCCATCAGTGAAGAGGGGGAAAGCAATCAGCCCCAGCATTTT. It specifies CAISEEGESNQPQHF.

For the CDR3, the DNA is TGTGCCAGCACGGACCCGGGACTGGGGGCGAGCTACGAGCAGTACTTC. Amino acid sequence: CASTDPGLGASYEQYF. The rearrangement joins TRBV28 to TRBJ2-7, with D possibly called TRBD1 or TRBD2 (6 bases each). V lost 7 bases, J lost 3 bases, and 22 bases lay in between. There are 16 residues in the CDR3. CDR1 is MDHEN and CDR2 is SYDVKM in the germline V gene.

In this sample, this clonotype turned up many times. The V gene is TRBV6-4, the J gene TRBJ1-5, with 10 nucleotides matching TRBD1. Unmatched junction bases numbered 2, after V lost 3 bases and J lost 6 bases. CDR1 is MRHNA and CDR2 is SNTAGT in the germline V gene. The CDR3 is made up of 14 amino acids. CDR3 nucleotide sequence: TGTGCCAGCAGTGAGACAGGGGGCAGTCAGCCCCAGCATTTT. This gives the protein CASSETGGSQPQHF.

Ten or more counts support this clonotype. The rearrangement joins TRBV7-2 to TRBJ2-1, with D perhaps TRBD1 (6 bases). In germline, CDR1 is SGHTA, CDR2 FQGNSA. The CDR3 has 14 amino acids. V was pared by 5 bases and J by 2 bases, with 10 bases between. The CDR3 DNA is TGTGCCAGCAGCCCACGGACAGCCTACAATGAGCAGTTCTTC. Amino acids: CASSPRTAYNEQFF.

At least ten counts were recorded for this clonotype. The J gene is TRBJ1-5, the V gene TRBV7-2; 7 nucleotides align to TRBD1. Germline V gene sequence: CDR1 SGHTA, CDR2 FQGNSA. The CDR3 consists of 15 residues. The V and J ends lost 1 base and 5 bases, in that order; junction bases with no gene match: 5. The CDR3 DNA sequence: TGTGCCAGCAGCTTAGACAGGGGACAAGATCAGCCCCAGCATTTT. This codes for CASSLDRGQDQPQHF.

This clonotype was seen repeatedly, ten times or more. The chain is built from TRBV6-1 and TRBJ2-7, with 8 bases fitting TRBD1. The ends lost 2 bases at V and 0 bases at J; junction bases unmatched: 3. This CDR3 comprises 15 residues. Germline V lookup: CDR1 MNHNS, CDR2 SASEGT. The CDR3 spells CASSETTGASYEQYF. The CDR3 DNA reads TGTGCCAGCAGTGAAACGACAGGGGCCTCCTACGAGCAGTACTTC.

This clonotype was recorded a few times. The chain combines TRBV25-1 with TRBJ1-2; D uncertain. The V end lost 1 base, the J end lost 5 bases, and 17 bases lay between the germline ends. The CDR3 has 16 amino acids. Germline V gene lookup returns CDR1 MGHDK and CDR2 SYGVNS. The CDR3 region is CASSEFSGSGLYGYTF. Written as DNA, the CDR3 is TGTGCCAGCAGTGAATTCTCAGGCAGCGGACTTTATGGCTACACCTTC.

This clonotype showed up many times. This rearrangement joins TRBV7-3 to TRBJ1-1; the D is unclear. V was shortened by 1 base and J by 8 bases, with 20 bases between the two germline ends. The CDR3 runs 16 residues. CDR1 SGHTA and CDR2 FQGTGA come from the germline V gene. The CDR3 loop is CASSLSRQGGLREAFF. For the CDR3, the DNA is TGTGCCAGCAGCTTAAGCCGTCAAGGCGGGTTACGGGAAGCTTTCTTT.

At least ten counts were recorded for this clonotype. This rearrangement joins TRBV29-1 to TRBJ2-7; the match to TRBD1 covers 10 bases. Unmatched junction bases numbered 5, after V lost 7 bases and J lost 2 bases. The germline V gene encodes CDR1 SQVTM and CDR2 ANQGSEA. The length of the CDR3 is 13 residues. CDR3 bases: TGCAGCGCCGAAGGACAGGGGGCCTACGAGCAGTACTTC. It specifies CSAEGQGAYEQYF.

Ten or more counts support this clonotype. The V and J genes are TRBV7-9 and TRBJ1-2; no definite D call. Trimming took off 5 bases at V and 6 bases at J, with 7 bases between the two ends. CDR3 size: 11 residues. Germline V gene data show CDR1 as SEHNR and CDR2 as FQNEAQ (reference sequence). CDR3 sequence reads: CASSARDGYTF. CDR3 nucleotide sequence: TGTGCCAGCAGCGCAAGGGATGGCTACACCTTC. Variable domain in full (rest from reference TRBV7-9 and TRBJ1-2): DTGVSQNPRHKITKRGQNVTFRCDPISEHNRLYWYRQTLGQGPEFLTYFQNEAQLEKSRLLSDRFSAERPKGSFSTLEIQRTEQGDSAMYLCASSARDGYTFGSGTRLTVV.

This clonotype was seen many times. The chain couples TRBV7-2 to TRBJ1-3; 8 bases are shared with TRBD1. This CDR3 spans 16 amino acids. CDR1 is SGHTA and CDR2 is FQGNSA in the germline V gene. V shed 4 bases, J shed 0 bases, and the junction held 5 bases outside the gene matches. CDR3 sequence (DNA): TGTGCCAGCAGCTCCTCGACAGGGGTCTCTGGAAACACCATATATTTT. It translates to CASSSSTGVSGNTIYF.

This clonotype was recorded many times. The chain links TRBV7-2 to TRBJ2-1; D is uncertain. Trimming took off 3 bases at V and 9 bases at J, with 9 bases between the two ends. The length of the CDR3 is 12 residues. The germline V gene has CDR1 SGHTA and CDR2 FQGNSA. The CDR3 DNA reads as TGTGCCAGCAGCTTCAACAAGGGTGAGCAGTTCTTC. Its protein product is CASSFNKGEQFF.

This clonotype was counted only a few times. The gene calls are TRBV2 and TRBJ2-3; either TRBD1 or TRBD2 may fit D (6 bases each). The CDR3 spans 14 residues. V was pared by 7 bases and J by 5 bases, with 16 bases between. Germline CDR1 is SNHLY and CDR2 is FYNNEI. For the CDR3, the DNA is TGTGCCAGCACTTACAGGGAGGTCATAGATACGCAGTATTTT. Its protein product is CASTYREVIDTQYF.

A remark on this clonotype: The junction shows a germline mismatch at one end, possibly a read error. This chain uses TRBV20-1 with TRBJ2-2; perhaps TRBD2 as D (5 bases). CDR3 size: 13 residues. Germline V gives CDR1 DFQATT, CDR2 SNEGSKA (reference sequence). The CDR3 bases are TGCAGTGCTAGGGACGGAGGTACCGGGGAGCTGTTATTT. It encodes CSARDGGTGELLF.

The chain links TRBV2 to TRBJ2-3; 8 bases match TRBD2. Germline CDR1 is SNHLY and CDR2 is FYNNEI. The CDR3 contains 16 residues. V dropped 2 bases and J dropped 5; count of bases not matched to a gene: 9. The CDR3 loop reads CASSEWSGGKRDTQYF. The CDR3 coding sequence is TGTGCCAGCAGTGAATGGAGCGGGGGAAAAAGAGATACGCAGTATTTT.

The rearrangement joins TRBV9 to TRBJ2-5; D may be TRBD2 (7 bases). Trimming cost V 6 bases and J 3 bases, with 12 bases left between them. Germline lookup yields CDR1 SGDLS and CDR2 YYNGEE. The CDR3 is 13 residues long. The CDR3 loop is CASTGGGEETQYF. For the CDR3, the DNA is TGTGCCAGCACCGGAGGGGGGGAAGAGACCCAGTACTTC.

This clonotype was seen repeatedly, ten times or more. The chain links TRBV29-1 to TRBJ2-7; tentative D call: TRBD1 (7 bases). Germline CDR1 and CDR2: SQVTM and ANQGSEA. The CDR3 runs 11 residues. V lost 6 bases to trimming and J lost 4 bases, with 10 bases between them. The CDR3 DNA reads TGCAGCGTCGGGGGACAGTACGAGCAGTACTTC. It is translated as CSVGGQYEQYF.

This clonotype was counted many times. The chain recombines TRBV6-6 with TRBJ2-1; 10 bases fit TRBD1. The trim removed 0 bases at V and 7 bases at J, leaving 6 bases unmatched. Germline-derived CDR1 and CDR2 are MNHNY and SVGAGI (reference sequence). The CDR3 has 16 amino acids. The CDR3 DNA is TGTGCCAGCAGTTACTCCCGGACAGGGGGAAGGAATGAGCAGTTCTTC. Its translation is CASSYSRTGGRNEQFF.

This clonotype was recorded at least ten times. The chain is built from TRBV20-1 and TRBJ1-3, with D unresolved. V was pared by 3 bases and J by 0 bases, with 15 bases between. The germline V gene has CDR1 DFQATT and CDR2 SNEGSKA (reference sequence). CDR3 length: 16 residues. CDR3 nucleotide sequence: TGCAGTGCTAGTCGGGGTCAACAAAACTCTGGAAACACCATATATTTT. It codes for CSASRGQQNSGNTIYF.

This clonotype was detected many times. The chain employs TRBV7-9 and TRBJ1-1; D is undetermined. Looked up from germline, CDR1 is SEHNR and CDR2 is FQNEAQ (reference sequence). Trimming shortened V by 1 base and J by 3 bases, and 6 bases separated the two germline ends. The CDR3 spans 13 residues. CDR3 sequence reads: CASSLVADTEAFF. The CDR3 region has the DNA TGTGCCAGCAGCTTAGTGGCGGACACTGAAGCTTTCTTT. Using reference TRBV7-9 and TRBJ1-1 for the parts outside the CDR3, the full variable domain is DTGVSQNPRHKITKRGQNVTFRCDPISEHNRLYWYRQTLGQGPEFLTYFQNEAQLEKSRLLSDRFSAERPKGSFSTLEIQRTEQGDSAMYLCASSLVADTEAFFGQGTRLTVV.

This clonotype has at least ten counts. The chain links TRBV15 to TRBJ2-7; 10 nucleotides match TRBD1. Germline V CDR1 and CDR2: LNHNV, YYDKDF (reference sequence). This CDR3 is built from 15 residues. J gave up 5 bases and V 5 bases, and 9 bases lay outside the gene matches. CDR3 loop: CATSRGGTGENEQYF. As DNA, the CDR3 is TGTGCCACCAGCCGGGGGGGGACAGGGGAGAACGAGCAGTACTTC.

This clonotype was observed at least ten times. The genes are TRBV12-3 or TRBV12-4 and TRBJ1-1, with D maybe TRBD1 (5 bases). The CDR3 runs 13 residues. Between the trimmed V and J ends, which lost 2 bases and 10 bases, there was a span of 14 bases. CDR3 nucleotides: TGTGCCAGCAGTTTATCAGGGCCAAGTCCAGCTTTCTTT. This encodes CASSLSGPSPAFF.

This clonotype was detected ten times or more. The chain uses TRBV29-1 and TRBJ2-2, with D tentatively TRBD1 (5 bases). Germline values: CDR1 SQVTM, CDR2 ANQGSEA. Deletions cut 4 bases from V and 2 bases from J, with 11 bases between. This CDR3 has 14 amino acids. CDR3: CSVVGAVNTGELFF. CDR3 bases: TGCAGCGTTGTTGGGGCCGTAAACACCGGGGAGCTGTTTTTT.

This clonotype has ten or more counts. The chain links TRBV7-2 to TRBJ1-1; D is undetermined. V was cut by 2 bases and J by 6 bases, with 13 bases left in between. The CDR3 is 14 residues long. CDR1 SGHTA and CDR2 FQGNSA come from the germline V gene. CDR3 region: CASSLRVAGPEAFF. The CDR3 region has the DNA TGTGCCAGCAGCTTACGGGTTGCAGGCCCTGAAGCTTTCTTT.